This is a list of T cell receptor beta chains from one sample in a study of OX40 agonist ivuxolimab in advanced cancers. Assay used: immunoSEQ multiplex PCR; TCRdb lists only in-frame clones, some missing. The sample yields more than 30,000 clones, 88% seen once. The material sequenced was CD4+ or CD8+ T cells sorted from blood, taken in a trial of the OX40 agonist ivuxolimab. The receptors originated from an adult with an advanced solid tumor such as melanoma, head and neck, liver or kidney cancer. Both conserved end residues are trimmed from each CDR3. Fields, in order: CDR3 length, V gene, CDR3 protein.

cdr3_length: 9; v_call: TRBV6-4; cdr3_aa: ATTSGDTQY
cdr3_length: 13; v_call: TRBV5-8; cdr3_aa: ASSFGFATNEKLF
cdr3_length: 12; v_call: TRBV6-1; cdr3_aa: ASSEAGTRAVLY
cdr3_length: 14; v_call: TRBV18; cdr3_aa: ASSPTGSRVNQPQH
cdr3_length: 12; v_call: TRBV5-6; cdr3_aa: ASSLGWGLGTQY
cdr3_length: 13; v_call: TRBV6-1; cdr3_aa: ASSDYRGREQPQH
cdr3_length: 9; v_call: TRBV18; cdr3_aa: ASSPGGTQY
cdr3_length: 10; v_call: TRBV7-2; cdr3_aa: ASSLAHYEQY
cdr3_length: 12; v_call: TRBV27; cdr3_aa: ASSWEGGLNEQF
cdr3_length: 9; v_call: TRBV5-6; cdr3_aa: ASSTSGEQY
cdr3_length: 13; v_call: TRBV27; cdr3_aa: ASRVTGGSYNEQF
cdr3_length: 12; v_call: TRBV28; cdr3_aa: ASSLLAWGNTIY
cdr3_length: 13; v_call: TRBV5-5; cdr3_aa: ASSTGQASGNTIY
cdr3_length: 13; v_call: TRBV19; cdr3_aa: ASTKRTGASQPQH
cdr3_length: 12; v_call: TRBV6-5; cdr3_aa: ASTNSGRGHEQY
cdr3_length: 12; v_call: TRBV27; cdr3_aa: ASSPFTSTDTQY
cdr3_length: 12; v_call: TRBV19; cdr3_aa: ASKPRRPGETQY
cdr3_length: 12; v_call: TRBV6-6; cdr3_aa: ASSPGLRGYEQY
cdr3_length: 14; v_call: TRBV18; cdr3_aa: ASSPAGTGFDYGYT
cdr3_length: 17; v_call: TRBV27; cdr3_aa: ASSPRGGTGRSYNSPLH
cdr3_length: 12; v_call: TRBV7-2; cdr3_aa: ASSPGQGAKTQY
cdr3_length: 13; v_call: TRBV5-4; cdr3_aa: ASSFSPSGQETQY
cdr3_length: 9; v_call: TRBV20-1; cdr3_aa: SARGGVTQY
cdr3_length: 12; v_call: TRBV5-1; cdr3_aa: ASTLTSGQETQY
cdr3_length: 12; v_call: TRBV19; cdr3_aa: ASSRDRGRVEQY
cdr3_length: 13; v_call: TRBV30; cdr3_aa: AWSVGLIAKNIQY
cdr3_length: 12; v_call: TRBV19; cdr3_aa: ASSGQGINQPQH
cdr3_length: 11; v_call: TRBV4-1; cdr3_aa: ASSQAAGYEQY
cdr3_length: 13; v_call: TRBV27; cdr3_aa: ASSSLQDRVGIQY
cdr3_length: 6; v_call: TRBV6-6; cdr3_aa: AAGVQY
cdr3_length: 12; v_call: TRBV5-6; cdr3_aa: ASSPGTPGNTIY
cdr3_length: 13; v_call: TRBV9; cdr3_aa: ASSVAGTVQETQY
cdr3_length: 11; v_call: TRBV29-1; cdr3_aa: SVGDRGPGEQY
cdr3_length: 11; v_call: TRBV19; cdr3_aa: ASSVQVNQPQH
cdr3_length: 12; v_call: TRBV19; cdr3_aa: ASSSRAHNYGYT
cdr3_length: 14; v_call: TRBV18; cdr3_aa: ASSPPARGYTGELF
cdr3_length: 13; v_call: TRBV28; cdr3_aa: ASSLGQGTFRTQY
cdr3_length: 10; v_call: TRBV28; cdr3_aa: ASSLTGFEQF
cdr3_length: 18; v_call: TRBV4-1; cdr3_aa: ASSQGWALAGAFRTDTQY
cdr3_length: 11; v_call: TRBV18; cdr3_aa: ASSHRVNTEAF
cdr3_length: 11; v_call: TRBV2; cdr3_aa: ASRAAGVGGYT
cdr3_length: 13; v_call: TRBV19; cdr3_aa: ATEVETGGGSEQY
cdr3_length: 13; v_call: TRBV7-9; cdr3_aa: ASSLEGGWNTEAF
cdr3_length: 10; v_call: TRBV2; cdr3_aa: ASSPWGWGYT
cdr3_length: 10; v_call: TRBV5-1; cdr3_aa: ASSSGRLEQF
cdr3_length: 14; v_call: TRBV7-3; cdr3_aa: ASSSQGLSIPGELF
cdr3_length: 12; v_call: TRBV12-5; cdr3_aa: ASGSYDSPNEQF
cdr3_length: 12; v_call: TRBV6-1; cdr3_aa: ASSLTTTGVYLF
cdr3_length: 11; v_call: TRBV7-8; cdr3_aa: ASSSSGNTEAF
cdr3_length: 14; v_call: TRBV23-1; cdr3_aa: ASSQSGGGGTDTQY
cdr3_length: 12; v_call: TRBV5-4; cdr3_aa: ASSLAGVYNEQF
cdr3_length: 11; v_call: TRBV6-5; cdr3_aa: ASRRNKDTEAF
cdr3_length: 11; v_call: TRBV28; cdr3_aa: ASKLVNTGELF
cdr3_length: 12; v_call: TRBV28; cdr3_aa: ASSLSSTVYGYT
cdr3_length: 13; v_call: TRBV6-5; cdr3_aa: ASRGKQGAGGEQY
cdr3_length: 11; v_call: TRBV5-4; cdr3_aa: ASSPDSNNEQF
cdr3_length: 12; v_call: TRBV6-1; cdr3_aa: ATMTSWGTDTQY
cdr3_length: 11; v_call: TRBV4-2; cdr3_aa: ASSQDWGDKLF
cdr3_length: 10; v_call: TRBV27; cdr3_aa: ATLGGGYGYT